The 29 T cell receptor beta chains below were found in one sample sequenced in a study of monozygotic twins with cystic fibrosis. Some clones are missing from TCRdb's copy, which holds only in-frame ones; the method was immunoSEQ multiplex PCR. The repertoire consists of 34,000 or so clones, with about 93% occurring once and the leading ten covering approximately 0.19%. The sequenced material came from blood. These TCRs come from a boy younger than 10 with cystic fibrosis.

In this sample, this clone turned up once. V and J are TRBV19 and TRBJ1-1; 11 bases line up with TRBD1. CDR3 length equals 17 residues. Germline CDR1 is LNHDA and CDR2 is SQIVND (reference sequence). V shed 1 base, J shed 3 bases, and the junction held 7 bases outside the gene matches. The CDR3 reads CASSIGPPGQGDTEAFF. The CDR3 bases are TGTGCCAGTAGTATAGGCCCTCCGGGACAGGGGGACACTGAAGCTTTCTTT.

The chain combines TRBV19 with TRBJ2-5, with D perhaps TRBD2 (6 bases). Trimming took off 4 bases at V and 5 bases at J, with 11 bases between the two ends. Germline loops: CDR1 LNHDA, CDR2 SQIVND (reference sequence). The CDR3 extends over 13 amino acids. Here the CDR3 reads CASSTQGRETQYF. DNA of the CDR3: TGTGCCAGTAGTACCCAAGGGAGGGAGACCCAGTACTTC.

The genes are TRBV27 and TRBJ2-3, with 7 bases lining up with TRBD2. Losses at the gene ends were 7 bases for V and 5 bases for J; bases not matched to a gene: 3. Germline lookup yields CDR1 MNHEY and CDR2 SMNVEV (reference sequence). This CDR3 region has 12 residues. The CDR3 spells CASKSGGDTQYF. DNA of the CDR3: TGTGCCAGCAAATCGGGGGGAGATACGCAGTATTTT.

This chain uses TRBV7-9 with TRBJ2-5; 7 bases map to TRBD2. Germline trimming cut 5 bases from V and 3 bases from J; bases unmatched to any gene: 12. The CDR3 extends over 16 amino acids. CDR1 SEHNR and CDR2 FQNEAQ come from the germline V gene (reference sequence). CDR3 bases: TGTGCCAGCAGCCCAATATGGGAGAGCGGGGAAGAGACCCAGTACTTC. This gives the protein CASSPIWESGEETQYF.

The rearrangement joins TRBV11-2 to TRBJ1-1; possibly TRBD1 for D (5 bases). Trimming removed 4 bases from V and 1 base from J, with 13 bases in between. CDR1 is SGHAT and CDR2 is FQNNGV in the germline V gene. The CDR3 runs 15 residues. The CDR3 nucleotides are TGTGCCAGCAGCTCTGGAGGGGAGCAGAACACTGAAGCTTTCTTT. Encoded protein: CASSSGGEQNTEAFF.

Written as DNA, the CDR3 is TGTGCCAGCAACCCCGTCGGGCGGGTGGAGACCCAGTACTTC. Encoded protein: CASNPVGRVETQYF. V usage is TRBV7-9 and J usage is TRBJ2-5; D is possibly TRBD2 (5 bases). CDR1 and CDR2 from the germline V gene are SEHNR and FQNEAQ (reference sequence). This CDR3 is 14 amino acids long. V lost 7 bases and J 5 bases, leaving 17 bases between the germline ends.

The chain employs TRBV4-2 and TRBJ2-7; 11 nucleotides line up with TRBD2. The germline CDR1 and CDR2 sequences are LGHNA and YNFKEQ. The CDR3 consists of 16 residues. The V and J ends lost 3 bases and 0 bases, in that order; junction bases with no gene match: 4. The CDR3 bases are TGTGCCAGCAGCCAGGACGGGACTAGCGGCTCCTACGAGCAGTACTTC. Protein: CASSQDGTSGSYEQYF.

This rearrangement joins TRBV6-6 to TRBJ1-2; D remains unclear. There are 14 residues in the CDR3. The germline V and J ends were trimmed by 5 bases and 0 bases, with 10 bases remaining between them. Germline V lookup: CDR1 MNHNY, CDR2 SVGAGI (reference sequence). The CDR3 sequence: CASSEQFPNYGYTF. The CDR3 nucleotides are TGTGCCAGCAGTGAGCAGTTTCCTAACTATGGCTACACCTTC.

The chain has TRBV7-6 and TRBJ1-1; D is perhaps TRBD1 (5 bases). The V end was cut by 5 bases, the J end by 6 bases, with 16 bases between. The CDR3 consists of 14 residues. The germline V gene encodes CDR1 SGHVS and CDR2 FNYEAQ. The CDR3 here is CASSPFSRQSEAFF. As DNA, the CDR3 is TGTGCCAGCAGCCCATTTTCCCGACAGTCTGAAGCTTTCTTT.

V usage is TRBV5-6 and J usage is TRBJ1-1; possibly TRBD1 for D (6 bases). CDR1 and CDR2 from the germline V gene are SGHDT and YYEEEE. Between the trimmed V and J ends, which lost 2 bases and 7 bases, there was a span of 12 bases. This CDR3 is built from 13 residues. The CDR3 region has the DNA TGTGCCAGCAGCTTAGGTAGGGGGAGTGAAGCTTTCTTT. Translating it yields CASSLGRGSEAFF.

The V and J genes are TRBV6-5 and TRBJ2-7; either TRBD1 or TRBD2 may fit D (5 bases each). Germline lookup yields CDR1 MNHEY and CDR2 SVGAGI. The CDR3 extends over 14 amino acids. Trimming cost V 7 bases and J 2 bases, with 15 bases left between them. CDR3 sequence (DNA): TGTGCCAGCACCACCGGGACCCAGGCCTACGAGCAGTACTTC. Its translation: CASTTGTQAYEQYF.

The genes are TRBV11-2 and TRBJ1-4; D remains unclear. V was shortened by 2 bases and J by 1 base, with 5 bases between the two germline ends. Germline assignment: CDR1 SGHAT and CDR2 FQNNGV. This CDR3 is built from 14 residues. The CDR3 nucleotides are TGTGCCAGCAGCTTATCCAGAACTAATGAAAAACTGTTTTTT. This encodes CASSLSRTNEKLFF.

As DNA, the CDR3 is TGTGCCAGCAGCCCCGGGACTAGGAATGGACGCGATACGCAGTATTTT. This translates into CASSPGTRNGRDTQYF. V usage is TRBV13 and J usage is TRBJ2-3; 8 positions match TRBD2. The CDR3 is 16 amino acids. CDR1 and CDR2 (germline): PRHDT, FYEKMQ (reference sequence). The V and J ends lost 5 bases and 6 bases, in that order; junction bases with no gene match: 13.

This clone was seen just once. The chain has TRBV13 and TRBJ2-7, with D perhaps TRBD1 (5 bases). The CDR3 covers 14 residues. V was pared by 5 bases and J by 0 bases, with 11 bases between. Germline V gene sequence: CDR1 PRHDT, CDR2 FYEKMQ (reference sequence). Here the CDR3 DNA reads TGTGCCAGCAGCCCAGGGTCAGCCTCCTACGAGCAGTACTTC. Translation gives CASSPGSASYEQYF.

V usage is TRBV7-8 and J usage is TRBJ1-1; 9 bases fit TRBD1. Losses at the gene ends were 3 bases for V and 6 bases for J; bases not matched to a gene: 2. Germline CDR1 and CDR2: SGHVS and FQNEAQ. This CDR3 contains 13 residues. The CDR3 sequence is CASSFNRGPEAFF. In DNA, the CDR3 is TGTGCCAGCAGCTTTAACAGGGGGCCTGAAGCTTTCTTT. The full variable domain, completed using reference TRBV7-8 and TRBJ1-1, is GAGVSQSPRYKVAKRGQDVALRCDPISGHVSLFWYQQALGQGPEFLTYFQNEAQLDKSGLPSDRFFAERPEGSVSTLKIQRTQQEDSAVYLCASSFNRGPEAFFGQGTRLTVV.

This chain uses TRBV6-5 with TRBJ1-3; D unresolved. Trimming cost V 6 bases and J 1 base, with 13 bases left between them. The CDR3 totals 15 residues. CDR1 is MNHEY, CDR2 SVGAGI, per germline. CDR3 coding DNA: TGTGCCAGCAGCCCACTGAAAGAATCTGGAAACACCATATATTTT. This sequence encodes CASSPLKESGNTIYF.

Here the CDR3 reads CASSLAQGDGYTF. The CDR3 DNA follows: TGCGCCAGCAGCCTGGCCCAGGGGGATGGCTACACCTTC. The chain has TRBV5-1 and TRBJ1-2; 7 nucleotides match TRBD1. There are 13 residues in the CDR3. The germline V gene has CDR1 SGHRS and CDR2 YFSETQ. J lost 6 bases, V lost 4 bases, and 6 bases had no gene match. Using reference TRBV5-1 and TRBJ1-2 for the parts outside the CDR3, the full variable domain is KAGVTQTPRYLIKTRGQQVTLSCSPISGHRSVSWYQQTPGQGLQFLFEYFSETQRNKGNFPGRFSGRQFSNSRSEMNVSTLELGDSALYLCASSLAQGDGYTFGSGTRLTVV.

CDR3 region: CASSLRGTDTQYF. CDR3 DNA: TGTGCCAGCAGCTTGAGGGGCACAGATACGCAGTATTTT. The rearrangement uses TRBV5-8 and TRBJ2-3; D uncertain. Trimming took off 1 base at V and 1 base at J, with 4 bases between the two ends. Germline V CDR1 and CDR2: SGHTS, YDEGEE. The CDR3 consists of 13 residues. The entire variable domain, with the rest obtained from reference TRBV5-8 and TRBJ2-3, is as follows: EAGVTQSPTHLIKTRGQQATLRCSPISGHTSVYWYQQALGLGLQFLLWYDEGEERNRGNFPPRFSGRQFPNYSSELNVNALELEDSALYLCASSLRGTDTQYFGPGTRLTVL.

The V call is TRBV27, the J call TRBJ2-7; D gene unclear. Germline V gene sequence: CDR1 MNHEY, CDR2 SMNVEV (reference sequence). Trimming removed 0 bases at V and 5 bases at J, with 11 bases between. This CDR3 has 14 residues. CDR3 amino acids: CASSLSAVGHEQYF. The CDR3 nucleotides read TGTGCCAGCAGTTTATCGGCGGTCGGCCACGAGCAGTACTTC.

The V and J genes are TRBV13 and TRBJ2-1; D remains ambiguous. The germline gives CDR1 PRHDT, CDR2 FYEKMQ (reference sequence). The CDR3 covers 13 residues. V gave up 5 bases and J gave up 2 bases, with 7 bases separating them. The DNA for the CDR3 is TGTGCCAGCAGCCAAGGAACCTACAATGAGCAGTTCTTC. It specifies CASSQGTYNEQFF.

The genes are TRBV5-1 and TRBJ1-3, with 7 bases aligning to TRBD1. With 5 bases clipped from V and 0 bases from J, the junction kept 5 bases outside the gene matches. Germline CDR1 is SGHRS and CDR2 is YFSETQ. This CDR3 comprises 15 residues. Written as DNA, the CDR3 is TGCGCCAGCAGGATAACAGGGGACTCTGGAAACACCATATATTTT. Translated, it gives CASRITGDSGNTIYF.

The rearrangement joins TRBV11-3 to TRBJ2-5; D perhaps matches TRBD1 (6 bases). The CDR3 has 16 residues. Germline V gene data show CDR1 as SGHNT and CDR2 as YENEEA. Trimming stripped 1 base from V and 5 bases from J, with 17 bases between. DNA for the CDR3: TGTGCCAGCAGCTTAGTTTGGGGGCAGAGGATGGAGACCCAGTACTTC. This codes for CASSLVWGQRMETQYF. Full variable domain (outside the CDR3, taken from reference TRBV11-3 and TRBJ2-5): EAGVVQSPRYKIIEKKQPVAFWCNPISGHNTLYWYLQNLGQGPELLIRYENEEAVDDSQLPKDRFSAERLKGVDSTLKIQPAELGDSAVYLCASSLVWGQRMETQYFGPGTRLLVL.

A single count supports this clone. The chain has TRBV7-9 and TRBJ1-2; 7 positions agree with TRBD1. V lost 2 bases, J lost 9 bases, and 9 bases stayed unmatched. The CDR3 length is 14 residues. Germline loops: CDR1 SEHNR, CDR2 FQNEAQ (reference sequence). The DNA for the CDR3 is TGTGCCAGCAGCTTAACGACCCGGACAGGTCGCTACACCTTC. It yields the protein CASSLTTRTGRYTF. Combining the CDR3 with reference TRBV7-9 and TRBJ1-2 gives the whole variable domain DTGVSQNPRHKITKRGQNVTFRCDPISEHNRLYWYRQTLGQGPEFLTYFQNEAQLEKSRLLSDRFSAERPKGSFSTLEIQRTEQGDSAMYLCASSLTTRTGRYTFGSGTRLTVV.

The J gene is TRBJ2-1, the V gene TRBV4-3, with 7 nucleotides matching TRBD1. The CDR3 sequence is 15 residues long. Per the germline V gene, CDR1 is LGHNA and CDR2 is YSLEER. V lost 1 base to trimming and J lost 1 base; unmatched junction nucleotides: 1. Here the CDR3 reads CASSQVTGSYNEQFF. DNA of the CDR3: TGCGCCAGCAGCCAAGTGACAGGGTCCTACAATGAGCAGTTCTTC.

The chain is built from TRBV6-6 and TRBJ1-4; a weak D match, TRBD1 (5 bases). The CDR3 length is 14 residues. V shed 0 bases and J shed 13 bases, with 15 bases lying between them. Germline CDR1 MNHNY, CDR2 SVGAGI (reference sequence). For the CDR3, the DNA is TGTGCCAGCAGTTACTCGAGGACACCTGGTGCACTGTTTTTT. Translation gives CASSYSRTPGALFF.

In this sample, this clone turned up a few times. The chain is built from TRBV7-8 and TRBJ1-5; no clear D. Germline lookup yields CDR1 SGHVS and CDR2 FQNEAQ. The CDR3 is 15 amino acids. V was cut by 5 bases and J by 4 bases, with 15 bases left in between. Here the CDR3 DNA reads TGTGCCAGCAGCGAGGGAGGATCTTTGAATCAGCCCCAGCATTTT. Amino acids: CASSEGGSLNQPQHF.

There are a few counts of this clone. For the CDR3, the DNA is TGTGCCAGCAGGGTGGAACGACAAGCCTATGGCTACACCTTC. It specifies CASRVERQAYGYTF. The chain uses TRBV2 and TRBJ1-2; no clear D gene. CDR3 length: 14 amino acids. Trimming left V 6 bases short and J 4 bases short, with 15 bases between. Germline V gene data show CDR1 as SNHLY and CDR2 as FYNNEI.

This rearrangement joins TRBV5-8 to TRBJ1-5, with 10 bases fitting TRBD1. V shed 3 bases and J 7 bases; nucleotides not matched to a gene: 4. The CDR3 consists of 14 residues. Looked up from germline, CDR1 is SGHTS and CDR2 is YDEGEE. CDR3: CASSSGQGEQPQHF. DNA of the CDR3: TGTGCCAGCAGCTCCGGACAGGGGGAACAGCCCCAGCATTTT.

The genes are TRBV7-8 and TRBJ2-3; 7 bases match TRBD1. Trimming removed 1 base from V and 7 bases from J; junction bases left unmatched: 5. Germline V CDR1 and CDR2: SGHVS, FQNEAQ. The length of the CDR3 is 14 residues. The CDR3 here is CASSLEGGKYTQYF. The CDR3 DNA follows: TGTGCCAGCAGCTTAGAAGGGGGCAAATATACGCAGTATTTT.